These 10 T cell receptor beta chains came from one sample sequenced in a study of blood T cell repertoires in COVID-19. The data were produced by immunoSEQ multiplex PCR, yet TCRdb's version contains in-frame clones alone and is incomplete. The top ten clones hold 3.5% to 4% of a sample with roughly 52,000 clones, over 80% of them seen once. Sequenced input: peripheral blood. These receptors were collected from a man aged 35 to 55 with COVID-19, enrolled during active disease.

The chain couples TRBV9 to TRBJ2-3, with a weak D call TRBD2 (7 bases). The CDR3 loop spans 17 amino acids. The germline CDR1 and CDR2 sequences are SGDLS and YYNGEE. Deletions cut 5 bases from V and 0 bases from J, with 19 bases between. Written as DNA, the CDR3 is TGTGCCAGCAGTCAAACAGCCGGGGGGCGGAGCACAGATACGCAGTATTTT. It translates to CASSQTAGGRSTDTQYF.

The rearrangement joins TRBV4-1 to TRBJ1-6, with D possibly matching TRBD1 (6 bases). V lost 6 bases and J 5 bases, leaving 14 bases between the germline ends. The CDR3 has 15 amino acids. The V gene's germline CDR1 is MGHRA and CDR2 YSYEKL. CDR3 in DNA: TGCGCCAGCAGACTACAGGGTAGGGATAATTCACCCCTCCACTTT. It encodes CASRLQGRDNSPLHF.

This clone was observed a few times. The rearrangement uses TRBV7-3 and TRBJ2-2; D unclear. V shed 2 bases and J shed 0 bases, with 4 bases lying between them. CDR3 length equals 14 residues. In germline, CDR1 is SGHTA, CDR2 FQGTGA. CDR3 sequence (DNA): TGTGCCAGCAGCTTACGGGCGAACACCGGGGAGCTGTTTTTT. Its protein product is CASSLRANTGELFF.

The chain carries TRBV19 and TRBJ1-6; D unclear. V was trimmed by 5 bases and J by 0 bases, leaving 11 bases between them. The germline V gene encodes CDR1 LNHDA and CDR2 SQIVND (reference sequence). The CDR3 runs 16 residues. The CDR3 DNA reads TGTGCCAGTAGTGCGACACTGAGCTCCTATAATTCACCCCTCCACTTT. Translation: CASSATLSSYNSPLHF.

Here the CDR3 reads CASSIVPRGNEQFF. The CDR3 DNA reads TGTGCCAGTAGTATCGTCCCGAGGGGGAATGAGCAGTTCTTC. The V and J genes are TRBV19 and TRBJ2-1, with TRBD1 as a possible D gene (6 bases). V was shortened by 3 bases and J by 7 bases, with 13 bases between the two germline ends. Germline V gene data show CDR1 as LNHDA and CDR2 as SQIVND (reference sequence). This CDR3 contains 14 residues.

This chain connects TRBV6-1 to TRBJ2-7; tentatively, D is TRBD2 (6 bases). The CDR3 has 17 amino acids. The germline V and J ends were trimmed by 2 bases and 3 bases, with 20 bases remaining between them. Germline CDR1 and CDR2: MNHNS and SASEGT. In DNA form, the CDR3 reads TGTGCCAGCAGTGAATTTGCGGTGAGCGGGTTTCTCTACGAGCAGTACTTC. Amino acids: CASSEFAVSGFLYEQYF.

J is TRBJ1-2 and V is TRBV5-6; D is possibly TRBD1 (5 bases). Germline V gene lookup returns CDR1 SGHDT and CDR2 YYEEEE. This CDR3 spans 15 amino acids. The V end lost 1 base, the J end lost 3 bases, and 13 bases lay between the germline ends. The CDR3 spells CASSLSTGLDYGYTF. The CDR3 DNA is TGTGCCAGCAGCTTGTCCACAGGTCTGGACTATGGCTACACCTTC.

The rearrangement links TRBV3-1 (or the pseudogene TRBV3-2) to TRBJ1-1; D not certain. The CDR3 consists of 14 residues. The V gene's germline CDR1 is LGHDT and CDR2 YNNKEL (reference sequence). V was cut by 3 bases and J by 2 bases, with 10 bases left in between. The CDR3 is CASSQLLGNTEAFF. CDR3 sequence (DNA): TGTGCCAGCAGCCAGCTATTGGGCAACACTGAAGCTTTCTTT.

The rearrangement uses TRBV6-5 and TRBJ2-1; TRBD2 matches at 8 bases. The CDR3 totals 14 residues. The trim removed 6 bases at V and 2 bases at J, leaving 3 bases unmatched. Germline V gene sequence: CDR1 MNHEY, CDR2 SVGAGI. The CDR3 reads CASSQLAAYNEQFF. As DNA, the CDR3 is TGTGCCAGCAGCCAACTAGCGGCCTACAATGAGCAGTTCTTC.

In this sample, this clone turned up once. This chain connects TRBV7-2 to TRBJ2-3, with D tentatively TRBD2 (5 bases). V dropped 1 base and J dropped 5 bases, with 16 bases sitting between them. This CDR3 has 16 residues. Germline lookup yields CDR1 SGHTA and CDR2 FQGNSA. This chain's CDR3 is CASSLGRLLGGDTQYF. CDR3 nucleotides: TGTGCCAGCAGCTTAGGCCGCCTACTAGGAGGAGATACGCAGTATTTT.